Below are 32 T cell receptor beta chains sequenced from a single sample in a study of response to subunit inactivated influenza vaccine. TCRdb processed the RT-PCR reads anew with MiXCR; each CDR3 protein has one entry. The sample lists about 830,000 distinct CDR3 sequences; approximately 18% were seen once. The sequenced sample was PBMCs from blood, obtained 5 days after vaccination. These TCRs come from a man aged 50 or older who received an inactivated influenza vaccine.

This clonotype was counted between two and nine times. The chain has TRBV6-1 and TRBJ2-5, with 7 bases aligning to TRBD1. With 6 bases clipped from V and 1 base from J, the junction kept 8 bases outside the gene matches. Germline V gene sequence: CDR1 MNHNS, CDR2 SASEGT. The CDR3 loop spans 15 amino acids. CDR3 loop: CASSATGSPQETQYF. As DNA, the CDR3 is TGTGCCAGCAGCGCGACAGGGAGCCCCCAAGAGACCCAGTACTTC.

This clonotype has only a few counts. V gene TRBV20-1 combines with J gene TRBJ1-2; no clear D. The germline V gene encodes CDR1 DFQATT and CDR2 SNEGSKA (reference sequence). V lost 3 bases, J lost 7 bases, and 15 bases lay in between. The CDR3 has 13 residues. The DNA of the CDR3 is TGCAGTGCTAGTGACGGCCGAGTAGGTGGCTACACCTTC. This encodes CSASDGRVGGYTF.

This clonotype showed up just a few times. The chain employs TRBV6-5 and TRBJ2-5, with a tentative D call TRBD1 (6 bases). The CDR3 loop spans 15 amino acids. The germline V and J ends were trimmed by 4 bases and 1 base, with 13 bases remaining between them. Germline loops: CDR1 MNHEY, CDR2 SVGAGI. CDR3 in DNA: TGTGCCAGCAGTTTTACAGGGCCACTCCAAGAGACCCAGTACTTC. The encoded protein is CASSFTGPLQETQYF.

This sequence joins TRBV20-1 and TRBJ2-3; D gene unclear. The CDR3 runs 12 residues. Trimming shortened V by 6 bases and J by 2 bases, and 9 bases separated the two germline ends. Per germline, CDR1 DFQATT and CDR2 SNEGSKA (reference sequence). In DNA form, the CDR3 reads TGCAGTGCCCCGGACCTCACAGATACGCAGTATTTT. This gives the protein CSAPDLTDTQYF.

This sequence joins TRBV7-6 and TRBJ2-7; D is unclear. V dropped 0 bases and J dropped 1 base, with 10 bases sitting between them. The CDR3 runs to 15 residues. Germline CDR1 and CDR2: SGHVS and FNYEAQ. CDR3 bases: TGTGCCAGCAGCTTAGCAACCCACCCATCCTACGAGCAGTACTTC. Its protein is CASSLATHPSYEQYF.

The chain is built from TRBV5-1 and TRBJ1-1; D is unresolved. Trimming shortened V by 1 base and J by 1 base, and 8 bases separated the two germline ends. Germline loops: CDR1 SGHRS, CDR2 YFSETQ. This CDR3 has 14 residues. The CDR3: CASSLWSTNTEAFF. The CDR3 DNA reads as TGCGCCAGCAGCTTGTGGTCAACGAACACTGAAGCTTTCTTT.

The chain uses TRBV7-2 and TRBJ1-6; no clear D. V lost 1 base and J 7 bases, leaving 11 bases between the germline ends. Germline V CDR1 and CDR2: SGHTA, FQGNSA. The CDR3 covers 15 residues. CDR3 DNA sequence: TGTGCCAGCAGCTTAGACAGAGTTTCAAATTCACCCCTCCACTTT. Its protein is CASSLDRVSNSPLHF. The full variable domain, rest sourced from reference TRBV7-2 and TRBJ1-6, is GAGVSQSPSNKVTEKGKDVELRCDPISGHTALYWYRQSLGQGLEFLIYFQGNSAPDKSGLPSDRFSAERTGGSVSTLTIQRTQQEDSAVYLCASSLDRVSNSPLHFGNGTRLTVT.

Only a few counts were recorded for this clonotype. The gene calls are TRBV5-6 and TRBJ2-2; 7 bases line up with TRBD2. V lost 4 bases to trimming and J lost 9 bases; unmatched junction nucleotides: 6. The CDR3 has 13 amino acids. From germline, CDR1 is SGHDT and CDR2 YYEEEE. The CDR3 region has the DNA TGTGCCAGCAGCGCGGGGGTTAACCGGGAGCTGTTTTTT. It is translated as CASSAGVNRELFF.

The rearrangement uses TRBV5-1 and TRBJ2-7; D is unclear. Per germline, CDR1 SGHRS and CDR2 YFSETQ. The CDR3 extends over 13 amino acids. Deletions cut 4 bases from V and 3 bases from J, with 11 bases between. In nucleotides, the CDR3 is TGCGCCAGCAGCAGGGAAATAAGCTACGAGCAGTACTTC. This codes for CASSREISYEQYF. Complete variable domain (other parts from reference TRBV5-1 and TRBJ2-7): KAGVTQTPRYLIKTRGQQVTLSCSPISGHRSVSWYQQTPGQGLQFLFEYFSETQRNKGNFPGRFSGRQFSNSRSEMNVSTLELGDSALYLCASSREISYEQYFGPGTRLTVT.

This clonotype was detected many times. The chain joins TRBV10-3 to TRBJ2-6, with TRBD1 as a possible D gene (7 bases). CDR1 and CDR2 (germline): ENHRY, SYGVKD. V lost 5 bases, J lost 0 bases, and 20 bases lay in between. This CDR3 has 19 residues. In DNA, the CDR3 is TGTGCCATCAGTAGAGGAGGGACAGATCCTTCCTCTGGGGCCAACGTCCTGACTTTC. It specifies CAISRGGTDPSSGANVLTF.

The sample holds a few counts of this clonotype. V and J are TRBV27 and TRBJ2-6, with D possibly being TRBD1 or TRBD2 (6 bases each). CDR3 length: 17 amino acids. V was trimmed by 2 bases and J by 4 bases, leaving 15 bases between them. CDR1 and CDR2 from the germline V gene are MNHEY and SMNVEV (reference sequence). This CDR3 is CASSLTGAYWGANVLTF. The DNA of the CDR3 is TGTGCCAGCAGTTTAACGGGGGCCTATTGGGGGGCCAACGTCCTGACTTTC.

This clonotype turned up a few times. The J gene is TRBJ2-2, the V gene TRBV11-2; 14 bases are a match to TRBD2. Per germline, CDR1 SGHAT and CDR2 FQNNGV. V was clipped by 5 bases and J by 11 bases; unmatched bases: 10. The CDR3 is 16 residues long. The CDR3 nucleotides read TGTGCCAGCAGCAACCTTTACGGGACTAGCGGGAGAGAGCTGTTTTTT. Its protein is CASSNLYGTSGRELFF.

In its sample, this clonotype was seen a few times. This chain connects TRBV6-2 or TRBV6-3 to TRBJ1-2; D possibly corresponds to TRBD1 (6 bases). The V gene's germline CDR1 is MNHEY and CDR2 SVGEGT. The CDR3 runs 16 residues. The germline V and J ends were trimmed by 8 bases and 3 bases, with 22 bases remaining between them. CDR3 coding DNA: TGTGCCAGCGGCTCGACAGGCATGCGCTTGTACTATGGCTACACCTTC. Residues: CASGSTGMRLYYGYTF.

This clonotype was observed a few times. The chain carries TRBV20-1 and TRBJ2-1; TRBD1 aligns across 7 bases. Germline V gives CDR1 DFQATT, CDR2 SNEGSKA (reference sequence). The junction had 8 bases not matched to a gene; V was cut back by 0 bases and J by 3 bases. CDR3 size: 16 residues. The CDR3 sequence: CSARDHQGVIYNEQFF. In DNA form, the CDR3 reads TGCAGTGCTAGAGATCATCAGGGGGTCATCTACAATGAGCAGTTCTTC.

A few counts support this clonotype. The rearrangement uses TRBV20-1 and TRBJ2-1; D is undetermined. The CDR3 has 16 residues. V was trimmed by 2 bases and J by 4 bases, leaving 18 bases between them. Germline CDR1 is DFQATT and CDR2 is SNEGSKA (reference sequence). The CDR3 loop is CSARPGANERYNEQFF. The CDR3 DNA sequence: TGCAGTGCTAGACCCGGAGCGAACGAAAGATACAATGAGCAGTTCTTC.

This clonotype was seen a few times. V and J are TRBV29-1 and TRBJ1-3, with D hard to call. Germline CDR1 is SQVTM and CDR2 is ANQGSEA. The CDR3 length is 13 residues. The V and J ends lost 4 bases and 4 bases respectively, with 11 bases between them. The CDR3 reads CSVGPAKGNTIYF. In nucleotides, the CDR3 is TGCAGCGTTGGCCCAGCCAAAGGAAACACCATATATTTT.

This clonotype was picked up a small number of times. The CDR3 DNA reads TGTGCCAGCAGCCCCTCCGGGACCACAGATACGCAGTATTTT. Protein sequence: CASSPSGTTDTQYF. This chain uses TRBV7-8 with TRBJ2-3, with D tentatively TRBD1 or TRBD2 (5 bases each). Deletions cut 5 bases from V and 2 bases from J, with 11 bases between. CDR3 length: 14 residues. The V gene's germline CDR1 is SGHVS and CDR2 FQNEAQ.

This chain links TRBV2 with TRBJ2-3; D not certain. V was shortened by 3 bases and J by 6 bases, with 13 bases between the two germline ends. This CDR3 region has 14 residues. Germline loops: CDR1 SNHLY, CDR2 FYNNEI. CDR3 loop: CASSEFTGSDTQYF. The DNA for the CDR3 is TGTGCCAGCAGTGAGTTCACTGGGTCCGATACGCAGTATTTT.

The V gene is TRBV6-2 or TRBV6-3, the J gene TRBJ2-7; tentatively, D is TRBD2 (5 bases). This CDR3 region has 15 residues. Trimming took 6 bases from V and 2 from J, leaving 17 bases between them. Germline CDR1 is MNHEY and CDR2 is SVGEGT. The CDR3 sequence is CASRSGPGSTYEQYF. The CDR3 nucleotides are TGTGCCAGCAGATCCGGCCCGGGGTCCACCTACGAGCAGTACTTC.

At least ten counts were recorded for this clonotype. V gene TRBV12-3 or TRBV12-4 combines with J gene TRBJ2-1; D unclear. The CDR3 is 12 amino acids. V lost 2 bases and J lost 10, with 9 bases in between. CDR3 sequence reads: CASSLPGGEQFF. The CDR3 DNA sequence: TGTGCCAGCAGTTTACCGGGTGGGGAGCAGTTCTTC.

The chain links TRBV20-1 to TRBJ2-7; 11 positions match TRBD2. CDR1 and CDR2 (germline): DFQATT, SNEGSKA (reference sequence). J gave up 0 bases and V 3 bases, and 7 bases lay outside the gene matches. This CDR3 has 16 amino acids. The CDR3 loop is CSARVLAGENSYEQYF. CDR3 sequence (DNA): TGCAGTGCTAGGGTACTAGCGGGGGAGAACTCCTACGAGCAGTACTTC.

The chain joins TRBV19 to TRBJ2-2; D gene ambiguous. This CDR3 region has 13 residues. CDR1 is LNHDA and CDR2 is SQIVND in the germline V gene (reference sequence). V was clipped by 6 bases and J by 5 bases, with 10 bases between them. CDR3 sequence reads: CASRMDLTGELFF. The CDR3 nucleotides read TGTGCCAGTAGGATGGACCTTACCGGGGAGCTGTTTTTT.

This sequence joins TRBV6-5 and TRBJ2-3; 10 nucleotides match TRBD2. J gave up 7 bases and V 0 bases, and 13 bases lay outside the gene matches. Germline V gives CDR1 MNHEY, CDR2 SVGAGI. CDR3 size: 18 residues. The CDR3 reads CASSYSPAGTSEGNTQYF. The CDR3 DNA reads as TGTGCCAGCAGTTACTCCCCCGCCGGGACTAGCGAGGGGAATACGCAGTATTTT.

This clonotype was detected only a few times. The CDR3 coding sequence is TGTGCCAGCAGCTTACCAAGACAGGGGGACTCCTCTGGGGCCAACGTCCTGACTTTC. Its protein is CASSLPRQGDSSGANVLTF. This chain links TRBV7-8 with TRBJ2-6, with 9 nucleotides matching TRBD1. The CDR3 has 19 amino acids. The ends lost 2 bases at V and 0 bases at J; junction bases unmatched: 8. Germline V gene sequence: CDR1 SGHVS, CDR2 FQNEAQ. Full variable domain (missing parts from reference TRBV7-8 and TRBJ2-6): GAGVSQSPRYKVAKRGQDVALRCDPISGHVSLFWYQQALGQGPEFLTYFQNEAQLDKSGLPSDRFFAERPEGSVSTLKIQRTQQEDSAVYLCASSLPRQGDSSGANVLTFGAGSRLTVL.

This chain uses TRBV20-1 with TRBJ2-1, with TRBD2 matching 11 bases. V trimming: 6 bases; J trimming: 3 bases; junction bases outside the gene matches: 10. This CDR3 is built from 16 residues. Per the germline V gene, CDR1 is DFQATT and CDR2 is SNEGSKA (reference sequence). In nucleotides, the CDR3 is TGCAGTGCCCCGACTAGCGGGAATGTGTTCTACAATGAGCAGTTCTTC. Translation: CSAPTSGNVFYNEQFF.

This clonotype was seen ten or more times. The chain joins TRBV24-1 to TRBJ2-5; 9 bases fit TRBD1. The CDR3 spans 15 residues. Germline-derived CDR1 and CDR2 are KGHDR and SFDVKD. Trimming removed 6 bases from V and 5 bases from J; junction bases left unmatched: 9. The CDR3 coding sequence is TGTGCCACCAGTCCATCGACAGGGGGACGGGAGACCCAGTACTTC. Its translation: CATSPSTGGRETQYF.

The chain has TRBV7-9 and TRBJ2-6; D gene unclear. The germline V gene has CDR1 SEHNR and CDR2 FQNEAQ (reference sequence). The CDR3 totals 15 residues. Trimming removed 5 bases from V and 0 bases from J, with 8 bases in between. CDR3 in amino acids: CASSRASSGANVLTF. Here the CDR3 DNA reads TGTGCCAGCAGCCGAGCCAGCTCTGGGGCCAACGTCCTGACTTTC.

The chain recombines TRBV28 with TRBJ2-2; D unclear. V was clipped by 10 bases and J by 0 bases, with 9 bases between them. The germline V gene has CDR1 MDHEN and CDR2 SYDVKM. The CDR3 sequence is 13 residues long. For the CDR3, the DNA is TGTGCCATCACGACACCGAACACCGGGGAGCTGTTTTTT. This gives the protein CAITTPNTGELFF.

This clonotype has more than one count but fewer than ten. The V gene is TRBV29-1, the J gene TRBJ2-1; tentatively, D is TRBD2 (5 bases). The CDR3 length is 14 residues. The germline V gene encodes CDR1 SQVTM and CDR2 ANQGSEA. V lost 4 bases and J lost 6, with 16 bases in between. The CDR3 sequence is CSVVQDFRGNEQFF. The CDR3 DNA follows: TGCAGCGTTGTTCAGGATTTCCGGGGCAATGAGCAGTTCTTC.

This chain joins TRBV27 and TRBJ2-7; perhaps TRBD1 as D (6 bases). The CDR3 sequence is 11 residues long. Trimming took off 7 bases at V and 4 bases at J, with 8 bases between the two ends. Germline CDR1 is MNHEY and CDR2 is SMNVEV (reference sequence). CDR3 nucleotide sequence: TGTGCCAGCAAAAGGGGGTACGAGCAGTACTTC. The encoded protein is CASKRGYEQYF.

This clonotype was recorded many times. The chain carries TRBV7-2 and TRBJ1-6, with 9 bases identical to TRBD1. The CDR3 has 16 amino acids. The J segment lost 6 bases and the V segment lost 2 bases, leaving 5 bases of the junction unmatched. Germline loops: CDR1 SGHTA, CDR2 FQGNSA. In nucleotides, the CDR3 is TGTGCCAGCAGCTTATCCGGGACAGGGAGTAATTCACCCCTCCACTTT. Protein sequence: CASSLSGTGSNSPLHF.

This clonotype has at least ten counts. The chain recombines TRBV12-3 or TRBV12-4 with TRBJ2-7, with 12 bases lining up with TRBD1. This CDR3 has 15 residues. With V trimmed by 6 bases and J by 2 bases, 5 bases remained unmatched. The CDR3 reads CASRRDRGRTYEQYF. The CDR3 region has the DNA TGTGCCAGCAGGCGGGACAGGGGGCGAACCTACGAGCAGTACTTC.